The entry below gives a single T cell receptor (beta chain) sequence along with its context. Authors' data handling: Amplification with reference gene primers provided the estimates of nucleated cell counts. Method: immunoSEQ multiplex PCR; TCRdb's copy keeps in-frame clones and lacks some. That table furnishes V, J and clone size, whereas the DNA furnished D and trimming. Of roughly 340,000 clones listed, almost 90% are singletons. The CDR3 loop spans 13 amino acids. CDR1 and CDR2 (germline): MNHEY, SMNVEV (reference sequence). V lost 5 bases, J lost 7 bases, and 14 bases lay in between. Followed over time, Seattle patients had been enrolled while infection was active. The sample originates from a study of blood T cell repertoires in COVID-19. Looking at the study overall: Samples came from the United States, Italy and Spain, spanning acute and convalescent COVID-19. PBMCs, B-cell-depleted T cells, or T cells were the source of the cDNA or gDNA that made up the material.

The chain uses TRBV27 and TRBJ1-2, with D possibly TRBD1 on 6 matching bases. This TCR came from a woman in her sixties or seventies with COVID-19, enrolled during active disease. The specimen was peripheral blood. The CDR3 nucleotides read TGTGCCAGCAGTCCAGGGGTATCGGGTGGCTACACCTTC. Its protein product is CASSPGVSGGYTF.